This TCR beta chain was found in a study of T-cell reconstitution after alpha-beta-depleted transplantation in children. Unique molecular identifiers were incorporated during preparation of the TCRbeta library. In TCRdb, the PCR reads were re-called with MiXCR into one record per CDR3 protein. The sample has approximately 200,000 distinct CDR3 sequences; more than 14% are singletons. The CDR3 covers 16 residues. V was clipped by 6 bases and J by 2 bases; unmatched bases: 8. The germline CDR1 and CDR2 sequences are SQVTM and ANQGSEA. Sequenced material: PBMCs from the stem cell graft donor, taken from the stem cell graft. J is TRBJ2-1 and V is TRBV29-1, with 12 bases aligning to TRBD2. This TCR came from a human donor who donated a stem cell graft to a child with acute lymphoblastic leukemia. The CDR3 region has the DNA TGCAGCGTCCTAGGACTAGCGGGACCCGCCTACAATGAGCAGTTCTTC. Protein: CSVLGLAGPAYNEQFF.